The next 3 T cell receptor beta chains were all read from a single sample in a study of T cell repertoires in cytomegalovirus infection. MiXCR, applied by TCRdb to the reads, yields one record per CDR3 protein. In the table there are some 220,000 distinct CDR3 sequences, roughly 6.5% of which are singletons. The sample was PBMCs. These receptors originate from a human donor in good health (CMV status not recorded). Some clones in this sample may be carry-over from other donors' samples.

This clonotype was counted ten times or more. This chain links TRBV20-1 with TRBJ2-2; 10 bases fit TRBD1. J lost 7 bases, V lost 3 bases, and 11 bases had no gene match. This CDR3 region has 16 residues. Germline V CDR1 and CDR2: DFQATT, SNEGSKA (reference sequence). The CDR3 DNA is TGCAGTGCTAGCCCCAGGACAGGGGGTACGGGCGGGGAGCTGTTTTTT. Its translation: CSASPRTGGTGGELFF.

This clonotype was observed at least ten times. In DNA form, the CDR3 reads TGTGCCAGCAGCCATGGTATCGACAGGGGCCGGAACACCGGGGAGCTGTTTTTT. This translates into CASSHGIDRGRNTGELFF. The V and J genes are TRBV4-2 and TRBJ2-2; TRBD1 aligns across 8 bases. In germline, CDR1 is LGHNA, CDR2 YNFKEQ. The CDR3 is made up of 18 amino acids. The ends lost 3 bases at V and 1 base at J; junction bases unmatched: 10.

This clonotype was counted ten times or more. The chain uses TRBV7-2 and TRBJ1-4; 8 positions match TRBD1. Germline trimming cut 4 bases from V and 3 bases from J; bases unmatched to any gene: 4. CDR3 size: 15 residues. Germline CDR1 is SGHTA and CDR2 is FQGNSA. For the CDR3, the DNA is TGTGCCAGCAGCTCATCGACAGGGGCTAATGAAAAACTGTTTTTT. Translating it yields CASSSSTGANEKLFF.